This T cell receptor (beta chain) was retrieved from a study of blood T cells in healthy people across ages. A second PCR of about 6 to 11 cycles used a sample-barcoded 5' primer and a J-beta primer mix. With 12 random nucleotides, a template-switch adaptor tagged each individual cDNA molecule. TCRdb reprocessed the 5' RACE reads via MiXCR and lists one record per CDR3 protein. This sample has roughly 650,000 distinct CDR3 sequences, with about a third found just once. Details on this clonotype: One end of the junction varies from germline; a read error may be responsible.

This sequence originates from a woman aged 80 or over in good health. The sequenced material came from blood.

The CDR3 protein is CGVLEETQYF. The CDR3 DNA follows: TGCGGCGTTTTGGAGGAGACCCAGTACTTC. The chain couples TRBV29-1 to TRBJ2-5, with D uncertain. Germline lookup yields CDR1 SQVTM and CDR2 ANQGSEA. The CDR3 loop spans 10 amino acids.